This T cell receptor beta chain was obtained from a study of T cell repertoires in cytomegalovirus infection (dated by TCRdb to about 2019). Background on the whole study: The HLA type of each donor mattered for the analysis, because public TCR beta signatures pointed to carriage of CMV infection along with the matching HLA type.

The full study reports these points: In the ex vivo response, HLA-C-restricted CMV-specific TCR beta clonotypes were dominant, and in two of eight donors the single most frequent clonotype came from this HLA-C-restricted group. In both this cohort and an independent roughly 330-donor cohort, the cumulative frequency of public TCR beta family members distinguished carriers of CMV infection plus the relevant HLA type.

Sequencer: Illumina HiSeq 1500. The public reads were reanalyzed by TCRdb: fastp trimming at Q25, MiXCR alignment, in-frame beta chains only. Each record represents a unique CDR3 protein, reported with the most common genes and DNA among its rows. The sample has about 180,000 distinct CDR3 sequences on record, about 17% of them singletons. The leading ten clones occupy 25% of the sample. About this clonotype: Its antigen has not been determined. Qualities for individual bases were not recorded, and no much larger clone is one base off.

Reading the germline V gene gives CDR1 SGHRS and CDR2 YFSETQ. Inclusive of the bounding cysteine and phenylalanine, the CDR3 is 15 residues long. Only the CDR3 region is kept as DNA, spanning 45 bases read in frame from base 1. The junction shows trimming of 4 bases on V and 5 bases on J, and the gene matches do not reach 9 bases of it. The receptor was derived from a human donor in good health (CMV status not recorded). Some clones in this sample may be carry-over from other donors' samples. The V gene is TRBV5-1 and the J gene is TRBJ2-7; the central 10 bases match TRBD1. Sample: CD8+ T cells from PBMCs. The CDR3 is CASSDPGTGAHEQYF. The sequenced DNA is TGCGCCAGCAGCGATCCCGGGACAGGGGCCCACGAGCAGTACTTC.